This is a list of T cell receptor beta chains from one sample in a study of blood T cell repertoires in COVID-19. The table came from immunoSEQ multiplex PCR; TCRdb's copy has only in-frame clones and leaves some out. The sample lists under 200,000 clones; around 85% were seen once. The sequenced material came from peripheral blood. The receptors stem from a man aged 55 to 70 with acute or convalescent COVID-19. Both conserved end residues are part of each CDR3. The order of the fields is D gene, J gene, V gene, clone size, CDR3 DNA, CDR3 protein. The D gene is left open where the match is weak. Clone sizes are given selectively: once, few, many, or a class where the clone is expanded.

NA	TRBJ1-1	TRBV3-1/TRBV3-2	once	TGTGCCAGCAGCAACTTGGGCAGGGAGAACACTGAAGCTTTCTTT	CASSNLGRENTEAFF
TRBD2	TRBJ2-1	TRBV10-3	NA	TGTGCCATCAGTGAGTCGGGAGGGCCGAGGCAGTTCTTC	CAISESGGPRQFF
NA	TRBJ1-1	TRBV7-9	NA	TGTGCCAGCAGCTCCGGAATGGGAGTGAACACTGAAGCTTTCTTT	CASSSGMGVNTEAFF
NA	TRBJ2-5	TRBV10-1	NA	TGCGCCAGCAGCCCGCAGATTGGCGGAAGGGAGACCCAGTACTTC	CASSPQIGGRETQYF
TRBD2	TRBJ2-3	TRBV7-2	NA	TGTGCCAGCAGCGACAGCCGCGGGAGGATCACAGATACGCAGTATTTT	CASSDSRGRITDTQYF
NA	TRBJ1-6	TRBV2	few	TGTGCCAGCAGCGGGTGGAGGGAATCACCCCTCCACTTT	CASSGWRESPLHF
NA	TRBJ2-3	TRBV4-1	NA	TGCGCCAGCAGCCAAGTCGGAGATACGCAGTATTTT	CASSQVGDTQYF
NA	TRBJ2-7	TRBV28	NA	TGTGCCAGCAGTTTAAACAGGGTCGGCGAGCAGTACTTC	CASSLNRVGEQYF
NA	TRBJ1-1	TRBV14	NA	TGTGCCAGCAGCCAAGTTAAGGGTCGGAGGGTTGACTTT	CASSQVKGRRVDF
TRBD1	TRBJ2-1	TRBV15	NA	TGTGCCACCAGCGAAGGGACAGTTCCCTACAATGAGCAGTTCTTC	CATSEGTVPYNEQFF
TRBD2	TRBJ2-5	TRBV19	NA	TGTGCCAGTAGTATCGGGAGGGCCCAAGAGACCCAGTACTTC	CASSIGRAQETQYF
NA	TRBJ1-6	TRBV2	NA	TGTGCCAGCATAAGGGAGGGATCACCCCTCCACTTT	CASIREGSPLHF
NA	TRBJ1-6	TRBV2	NA	TGTGCCAGCAGTGAAGCTACAGGTCCGGTCTATAATTCACCCCTCCACTTT	CASSEATGPVYNSPLHF
TRBD1	TRBJ2-7	TRBV29-1	NA	TGCAGCGGCGGACAGGGGACCTACGAGCAGTACTTC	CSGGQGTYEQYF
NA	TRBJ1-2	TRBV7-9	NA	TGTGCCAGCAGCGAGGACAGCCTGTGGTATGGCTACACCTTC	CASSEDSLWYGYTF
TRBD1	TRBJ2-5	TRBV5-6	NA	TGTGCCAGCAGCTTGCTCTCCGGGACAGTACAAGAGACCCAGTACTTC	CASSLLSGTVQETQYF
NA	TRBJ2-2	TRBV3-1/TRBV3-2	once	TGTGCCAGCAGCAGGGGTCCCGGGGAGCTGTTTTTT	CASSRGPGELFF
TRBD1	TRBJ2-7	TRBV28	NA	TGTGCCAGCAGTTTCCGACAGGGCCCTACCTACGAGCAGTACTTC	CASSFRQGPTYEQYF
TRBD1	TRBJ2-1	TRBV11-3	NA	TGTGCCAGCAGCCCCCAACAGACAGGGTACAATGAGCAGTTCTTC	CASSPQQTGYNEQFF
NA	TRBJ1-1	TRBV5-1	NA	TGCGCCAGCAGCTACGGAGGGGGGGAGACTGAAGCTTTCTTT	CASSYGGGETEAFF
NA	TRBJ1-5	TRBV9	NA	TGTGCCAGCAGCCAGGGTCCCGTTTCGAATCAGCCCCAGCATTTT	CASSQGPVSNQPQHF
TRBD1	TRBJ2-7	TRBV7-6	NA	TGTGCCAGCAGCTCCACCGGGACAGGTGCCTACGAGCAGTACTTC	CASSSTGTGAYEQYF
TRBD2	TRBJ2-3	TRBV18	few	TGTGCCAGCTCACCACCAACTAGCGGGAGGGATACGCAGTATTTT	CASSPPTSGRDTQYF
NA	TRBJ2-1	TRBV3-1/TRBV3-2	NA	TGTGCCAGCAGCCAAGCGGGTGAGCAGTTCTTC	CASSQAGEQFF
TRBD1	TRBJ1-1	TRBV10-3	NA	TGTGCCATCAGTCAGACAGGGAGGAACACTGAAGCTTTCTTT	CAISQTGRNTEAFF
TRBD1	TRBJ2-7	TRBV30	NA	TGTGCCTGGACCCGGGACAGGGCGTTTAACCCCTCCTACGAGCAGTACTTC	CAWTRDRAFNPSYEQYF
TRBD2	TRBJ2-1	TRBV27	once	TGTGCCAGCAGTTTAAGGGCTAGCGGGGGACCGTTACCCACTGAGCAGTTCTTC	CASSLRASGGPLPTEQFF
NA	TRBJ1-2	TRBV5-8	few	TGTGCCAGCAGCTTAAGGCCTGGGAGTAGCTATGGCTACACCTTC	CASSLRPGSSYGYTF
TRBD2	TRBJ2-7	TRBV28	NA	TGTGCCAGCAGTTCACTAGCGGTCTCCTACGAGCAGTACTTC	CASSSLAVSYEQYF
NA	TRBJ2-2	TRBV7-3	NA	TGTGCCAGCAGTAGCGGTGAGAACACCGGGGAGCTGTTTTTT	CASSSGENTGELFF
NA	TRBJ1-4	TRBV28	once	TGTGCCAGCAGTCCCCAGGCCCCTAATCGTAATCCGTTTTTT	CASSPQAPNRNPFF
NA	TRBJ2-7	TRBV27	NA	TGTGCCAGCAGTTTATTGCGGGCAGGGGAAGACGAGCAGTACTTC	CASSLLRAGEDEQYF
NA	TRBJ2-1	TRBV15	NA	TGTGCCACCAGCAGAGGGGGAGCGGACAATGAGCAGTTCTTC	CATSRGGADNEQFF
NA	TRBJ2-7	TRBV5-8	once	TGTGCCAGCAGCTTGGGGGACACTAGACGTTACGAGCAGTACTTC	CASSLGDTRRYEQYF
TRBD1	TRBJ1-1	TRBV5-1	NA	TGCGCCAGCAGCTTGGGGACAGGAAACACTGAAGCTTTCTTT	CASSLGTGNTEAFF
TRBD2	TRBJ2-7	TRBV28	NA	TGTGCCAGCAGTTTACGGGGACTAGCGGGAGGAAGGTACGAGCAGTACTTC	CASSLRGLAGGRYEQYF
NA	TRBJ2-5	TRBV7-8	NA	TGTGCCAGCAGCCCTACTCAGCTAGCTAAAGTAGAGACCCAGTACTTC	CASSPTQLAKVETQYF
TRBD2	TRBJ2-7	TRBV6-1	NA	TGTGCCAGCAGTGAATGGAGCGGGAGGGCCAACGAGCAGTACTTC	CASSEWSGRANEQYF
TRBD1	TRBJ1-5	TRBV24-1	NA	TGTGCCACCAGTGATGGACAGGGGACGCTGCCCCAGCATTTT	CATSDGQGTLPQHF
NA	TRBJ2-4	TRBV19	NA	TGTGCCAGTAGTATGGAGGGGCTTGGGGCCAAAAACATTCAGTACTTC	CASSMEGLGAKNIQYF
NA	TRBJ1-6	TRBV3-1/TRBV3-2	NA	TGTGCCAGCAGCCAAGATAGGACAGACTATAATTCACCCCTCCACTTT	CASSQDRTDYNSPLHF
TRBD2	TRBJ2-2	TRBV28	NA	TGTGCCAGCAGTTTAGAAGCGGGATCCGCCGGGGAGCTGTTTTTT	CASSLEAGSAGELFF
TRBD2	TRBJ2-1	TRBV5-1	NA	TGCGCCAGCAGCTTGGCCGGGACTAGCGGGAGTAATGAGCAGTTCTTC	CASSLAGTSGSNEQFF
NA	TRBJ1-6	TRBV30	NA	TGTGCCTGGAGCGCGGGACTCAGTAATTCACCCCTCCACTTT	CAWSAGLSNSPLHF
NA	TRBJ1-2	TRBV7-9	NA	TGTGCCAGCAGCTTCCCAGGGGCATACTACGAAGGCTACACCTTC	CASSFPGAYYEGYTF
TRBD2	TRBJ2-7	TRBV18	NA	TGTGCCAGCTCACCGGATTCTAGCGGGAGGGCCGCACGGTTC	CASSPDSSGRAARF
TRBD1	TRBJ1-2	TRBV2	NA	TGTGCCAGCAGCGAGCGCGGACAGGGATCTTATGGCTACACCTTC	CASSERGQGSYGYTF
TRBD1	TRBJ1-1	TRBV28	NA	TGTGCCAGCAGCCACCCCAGGGGGGTAAGTGAAGCTTTCTTT	CASSHPRGVSEAFF
NA	TRBJ1-5	TRBV6-1	NA	TGTGCCAGCAGTGAACGGCAGGCGATGGTAAAAAATCAGCCCCAGCATTTT	CASSERQAMVKNQPQHF
TRBD1	TRBJ2-3	TRBV5-6	few	TGTGCCAGCAGCGTCTTGACAGGGGCGTCCACAGATACGCAGTATTTT	CASSVLTGASTDTQYF
TRBD2	TRBJ2-7	TRBV7-2	NA	TGTGCCAGCAGCCCCCCCGGACTAGCGGGAGGGCCGGGAGAGCAGTACTTC	CASSPPGLAGGPGEQYF
NA	TRBJ1-2	TRBV28	NA	TGTGCCAGCAGACTTACGGCCGGGGAAGTCTATGGCTACACCTTC	CASRLTAGEVYGYTF
NA	TRBJ2-1	TRBV28	NA	TGTGCCAGCAGTTTAGGTGGCAGGGTCTATGAGCAGTTCTTC	CASSLGGRVYEQFF
TRBD1	TRBJ1-2	TRBV2	NA	TGTGCCAGCAGTGAAGGGACAGGGAATCACTATGGCTACACCTTC	CASSEGTGNHYGYTF
TRBD1	TRBJ1-4	TRBV29-1	once	TGCAGCGCTGCCGATGCAGGGGGTGAAAAACTGTTTTTT	CSAADAGGEKLFF
TRBD2	TRBJ2-7	TRBV19	NA	TGTGCCAGTAGTATAGGGACGAGCGGGATTGACTACGAGCAGTACTTC	CASSIGTSGIDYEQYF
NA	TRBJ2-1	TRBV9	NA	TGTGCCAGCAGCGTCTCTAGTAGGTATGAGCAGTTCTTC	CASSVSSRYEQFF
TRBD2	TRBJ2-5	TRBV28	NA	TGTGCCAGCAGTATGGCGGGGGACTCCGAGACCCAGTACTTC	CASSMAGDSETQYF
NA	TRBJ1-3	TRBV19	NA	TGTGCCAGTAGTATACTAGGGGCTGGAAACACCATATATTTT	CASSILGAGNTIYF